A single sample gave rise to the 22 T cell receptor beta chains below, sequenced in a study of shared clonotypes between healthy human individuals. Repertoires were generated with immunoSEQ multiplex PCR, while TCRdb's copy carries only in-frame clones and drops some. The sample lists about 2 million clones; roughly 95% were seen once. Naive-designated CD8 cells lacked CD45RO, were positively enriched for CCR7, and omitted terminally differentiated effector memory CD45RA+ cells. Sequencing was performed on naive CD8+ T cells sorted from blood. These receptors all come from a young man in good health.

V gene TRBV6-6 combines with J gene TRBJ1-2; the D is unclear. The germline V and J ends were trimmed by 0 bases and 6 bases, with 11 bases remaining between them. The CDR3 loop spans 14 amino acids. The germline V gene has CDR1 MNHNY and CDR2 SVGAGI (reference sequence). The CDR3 sequence: CASSYSEGQDGYTF. In nucleotides, the CDR3 is TGTGCCAGCAGTTACTCTGAGGGCCAGGATGGCTACACCTTC.

On this clone itself: The sample holds other DNA sequences that translate to the same CDR3. V and J are TRBV27 and TRBJ1-1; no firm D call. In germline, CDR1 is MNHEY, CDR2 SMNVEV (reference sequence). The CDR3 totals 12 residues. Trimming cost V 5 bases and J 4 bases, with 8 bases left between them. As DNA, the CDR3 is TGTGCCAGCAGTCCCCGGGGCACTGAAGCTTTCTTT. Translated: CASSPRGTEAFF.

CDR3 sequence (DNA): TGTGCCAGCAGTCGCCCTCTTGGGGCCGAGAGTGGCTACACCTTC. Translation gives CASSRPLGAESGYTF. The chain has TRBV2 and TRBJ1-2, with a tentative D call TRBD1 (5 bases). Germline-derived CDR1 and CDR2 are SNHLY and FYNNEI. CDR3 length: 15 residues. Trimming removed 5 bases from V and 7 bases from J, with 20 bases in between.

The CDR3 here is CSVEDATANYGYTF. CDR3 nucleotide sequence: TGCAGCGTTGAAGATGCGACAGCAAACTATGGCTACACCTTC. The rearrangement links TRBV29-1 to TRBJ1-2, with D possibly TRBD1 on 5 matching bases. CDR1 and CDR2 (germline): SQVTM, ANQGSEA. The CDR3 totals 14 residues. V shed 0 bases and J shed 2 bases, with 10 bases lying between them.

The CDR3 nucleotides are TGTGCCTGGAGCCAGGGGATCTCCGGAAACACCATATATTTT. Translation gives CAWSQGISGNTIYF. J is TRBJ1-3 and V is TRBV30; maybe TRBD1 (6 bases). The CDR3 totals 14 residues. Germline CDR1 reads GTSNPN; CDR2 reads SVGIG (reference sequence). Trimming shortened V by 3 bases and J by 4 bases, and 13 bases separated the two germline ends.

The genes are TRBV6-5 and TRBJ1-5, with TRBD1 identical over 9 bases. Germline loops: CDR1 MNHEY, CDR2 SVGAGI. Losses at the gene ends were 5 bases for V and 6 bases for J; bases not matched to a gene: 5. The CDR3 extends over 14 amino acids. This CDR3 reads CASSGTGNTQPQHF. CDR3 nucleotides: TGTGCCAGCAGTGGGACAGGGAACACTCAGCCCCAGCATTTT.

This clone appeared once. The chain has TRBV7-9 and TRBJ2-4; TRBD1 aligns across 11 bases. From germline, CDR1 is SEHNR and CDR2 FQNEAQ (reference sequence). The V gene end was trimmed by 4 bases and the J gene end by 7 bases; junction bases not matched to a gene: 6. The CDR3 has 15 amino acids. The CDR3 coding sequence is TGTGCCAGCAGCTCGTCCGGGACAGGGGGGAACATTCAGTACTTC. It specifies CASSSSGTGGNIQYF.

The V call is TRBV11-2, the J call TRBJ1-2, with D possibly matching TRBD1 (6 bases). The V and J ends lost 3 bases and 7 bases respectively, with 12 bases between them. This CDR3 has 13 amino acids. CDR1 SGHAT and CDR2 FQNNGV come from the germline V gene. The CDR3 nucleotides read TGTGCCAGCAGCTTCCAGGGGAGGGGTGGCTACACCTTC. As protein: CASSFQGRGGYTF. The variable domain in full, with the rest retrieved from reference TRBV11-2 and TRBJ1-2, is EAGVAQSPRYKIIEKRQSVAFWCNPISGHATLYWYQQILGQGPKLLIQFQNNGVVDDSQLPKDRFSAERLKGVDSTLKIQPAKLEDSAVYLCASSFQGRGGYTFGSGTRLTVV.

The V gene is TRBV30, the J gene TRBJ2-2; D possibly corresponds to TRBD2 (7 bases). The CDR3 covers 15 residues. The V end was cut by 2 bases, the J end by 1 base, with 11 bases between. The germline V gene encodes CDR1 GTSNPN and CDR2 SVGIG (reference sequence). CDR3 in DNA: TGTGCCTGGAGTCGGGGGGCCCTGAACACCGGGGAGCTGTTTTTT. Protein sequence: CAWSRGALNTGELFF. Filled out from reference TRBV30 and TRBJ2-2, the complete variable domain reads SQTIHQWPATLVQPVGSPLSLECTVEGTSNPNLYWYRQAAGRGLQLLFYSVGIGQISSEVPQNLSASRPQDRQFILSSKKLLLSDSGFYLCAWSRGALNTGELFFGEGSRLTVL.

J is TRBJ2-7 and V is TRBV10-1, with D tentatively TRBD1 (6 bases). V was cut by 6 bases and J by 4 bases, with 10 bases left in between. Germline lookup yields CDR1 WNHNN and CDR2 SYGVQD (reference sequence). This CDR3 is 12 amino acids long. In DNA form, the CDR3 reads TGCGCCAGCAGCGGTACAGGGTACGAGCAGTACTTC. Residues: CASSGTGYEQYF.

This chain connects TRBV4-3 to TRBJ1-2; no firm D call. Germline V gene sequence: CDR1 LGHNA, CDR2 YSLEER. V lost 8 bases, J lost 4 bases, and 20 bases lay in between. The CDR3 consists of 15 residues. The CDR3 nucleotides are TGCGCCAGCGGAGGTGCAGTGGCGGAAACCTATGGCTACACCTTC. Translating it yields CASGGAVAETYGYTF.

The chain carries TRBV13 and TRBJ1-2, with D unresolved. The V end was cut by 5 bases, the J end by 0 bases, with 10 bases between. This CDR3 has 14 residues. Germline CDR1 reads PRHDT; CDR2 reads FYEKMQ (reference sequence). The CDR3: CASSTGSANYGYTF. CDR3 bases: TGTGCCAGCAGCACCGGGAGCGCTAACTATGGCTACACCTTC.

The V and J genes are TRBV9 and TRBJ1-3, with D perhaps TRBD1 (5 bases). Germline V gives CDR1 SGDLS, CDR2 YYNGEE. V lost 0 bases to trimming and J lost 0 bases, with 13 bases between them. This CDR3 contains 17 residues. CDR3 sequence (DNA): TGTGCCAGCAGCGTAGTTCCAGGGCTAAGCTCTGGAAACACCATATATTTT. Residues: CASSVVPGLSSGNTIYF.

The chain employs TRBV28 and TRBJ2-1; maybe TRBD2 (6 bases). The CDR3 is made up of 12 amino acids. CDR1 MDHEN and CDR2 SYDVKM come from the germline V gene. V gave up 5 bases and J gave up 9 bases, with 11 bases separating them. This chain's CDR3 is CASSGGEGEQFF. CDR3 in DNA: TGTGCCAGCAGTGGAGGGGAAGGTGAGCAGTTCTTC.

The genes are TRBV5-6 and TRBJ2-3; TRBD2 matches 9 bases. V shed 0 bases and J 5 bases; nucleotides not matched to a gene: 7. CDR3 length equals 16 residues. Germline assignment: CDR1 SGHDT and CDR2 YYEEEE. The CDR3 DNA reads TGTGCCAGCAGCTTGGCCGTGGTTAGCGGGGGAGATACGCAGTATTTT. This encodes CASSLAVVSGGDTQYF.

This chain joins TRBV4-2 and TRBJ2-7; tentative D call: TRBD2 (5 bases). The CDR3 length is 15 residues. Looked up from germline, CDR1 is LGHNA and CDR2 is YNFKEQ. Trimming pared 3 bases from V and 0 bases from J, leaving 12 bases between. In nucleotides, the CDR3 is TGTGCCAGCAGCCAGGGGAGAGGTAGCTCCTACGAGCAGTACTTC. Encoded protein: CASSQGRGSSYEQYF.

V usage is TRBV5-4 and J usage is TRBJ2-7; D gene unclear. The CDR3 totals 13 residues. CDR1 is SGHNT, CDR2 YYREEE, per germline (reference sequence). Between the trimmed V and J ends, which lost 0 bases and 3 bases, there was a span of 7 bases. The CDR3 DNA sequence: TGTGCCAGCAGCTTGGACAAAGGCTACGAGCAGTACTTC. This sequence encodes CASSLDKGYEQYF.

The gene calls are TRBV5-4 and TRBJ2-1; the D call may be TRBD1 or TRBD2 (6 bases each). The CDR3 length is 14 residues. V lost 0 bases, J lost 8 bases, and 12 bases lay in between. From germline, CDR1 is SGHNT and CDR2 YYREEE (reference sequence). Here the CDR3 reads CASSLVGGSYEQFF. Here the CDR3 DNA reads TGTGCCAGCAGCTTGGTGGGGGGCAGTTATGAGCAGTTCTTC.

The chain recombines TRBV10-2 with TRBJ2-5; D might be TRBD2 (5 bases). CDR1 and CDR2 from the germline V gene are WSHSY and SAAADI. V was pared by 1 base and J by 7 bases, with 16 bases between. The CDR3 length is 15 residues. In nucleotides, the CDR3 is TGCGCCAGCAGTGAGTACCAGAGGGAATTGGTGACCCAGTACTTC. Translation: CASSEYQRELVTQYF.

The rearrangement uses TRBV7-9 and TRBJ2-3; D is possibly TRBD2 (5 bases). Germline V gene sequence: CDR1 SEHNR, CDR2 FQNEAQ (reference sequence). Trimming removed 2 bases from V and 3 bases from J, with 9 bases in between. The CDR3 totals 14 residues. CDR3 in amino acids: CASSLPGLTDTQYF. CDR3 nucleotides: TGTGCCAGCAGCTTACCTGGACTTACAGATACGCAGTATTTT.

In nucleotides, the CDR3 is TGCGCCAGCACGCCGGGGACAGGGAATAATGAAAAACTGTTTTTT. Its translation is CASTPGTGNNEKLFF. The gene calls are TRBV10-2 and TRBJ1-4, with TRBD1 matching over 9 bases. Losses at the gene ends were 7 bases for V and 4 bases for J; bases not matched to a gene: 7. CDR1 is WSHSY, CDR2 SAAADI, per germline. This CDR3 region has 15 residues.

A remark on this clone: At one of its ends the junction is not consistent with the germline gene, which may arise from a read error. The rearrangement joins TRBV4-1 to TRBJ1-1; D unclear. This CDR3 spans 15 amino acids. The V gene's germline CDR1 is MGHRA and CDR2 YSYEKL. The CDR3 sequence: CASSQAESTWGEALF. In DNA form, the CDR3 reads TGCGCCAGCAGCCAAGCGGAATCCACTTGGGGTGAAGCTCTCTTT.